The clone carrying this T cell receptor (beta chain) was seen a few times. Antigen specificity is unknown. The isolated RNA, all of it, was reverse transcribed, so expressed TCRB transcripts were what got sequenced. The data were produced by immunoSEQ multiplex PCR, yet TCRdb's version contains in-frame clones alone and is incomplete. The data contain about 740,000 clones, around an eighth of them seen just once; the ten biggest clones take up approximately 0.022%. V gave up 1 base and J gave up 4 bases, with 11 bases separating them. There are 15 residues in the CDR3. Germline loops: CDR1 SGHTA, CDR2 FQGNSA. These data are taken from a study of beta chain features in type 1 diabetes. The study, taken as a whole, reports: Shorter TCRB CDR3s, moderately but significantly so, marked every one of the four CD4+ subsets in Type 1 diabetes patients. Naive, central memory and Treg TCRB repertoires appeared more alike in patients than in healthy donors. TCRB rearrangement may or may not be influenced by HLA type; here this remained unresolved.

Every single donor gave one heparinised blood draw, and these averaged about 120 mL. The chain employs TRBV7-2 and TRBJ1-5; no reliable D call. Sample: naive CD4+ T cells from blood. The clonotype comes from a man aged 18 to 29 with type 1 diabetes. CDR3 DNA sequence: TGTGCCAGCAGCTTAGGTGGGATCTTGAATCAGCCCCAGCATTTT. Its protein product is CASSLGGILNQPQHF.